This T cell receptor beta chain came from a study of blood T cell repertoires in COVID-19. Only in-frame clones appear in the TCRdb table, and some are missing; sequencing was by immunoSEQ multiplex PCR. The table lists roughly 180,000 clones, almost 85% of them singletons. This clone turned up a few times. The sequence was collected from a middle-aged man who had recovered from COVID-19. The sample taken for sequencing was PBMCs or T cells enriched from blood (not recorded which).

In DNA form, the CDR3 reads TGCAGTGCCGCCCGAGGAGAGCCACAGTACTTC. Its protein product is CSAARGEPQYF. The V call is TRBV20-1, the J call TRBJ2-7; no reliable D call. The CDR3 runs 11 residues. In germline, CDR1 is DFQATT, CDR2 SNEGSKA (reference sequence). Trimming took 6 bases from V and 10 from J, leaving 16 bases between them.